This paragraph covers one TCR beta chain sequence. The sample comes from a study of blood T cell repertoires in COVID-19. Study background: Sites in the United States, Italy and Spain provided acute and convalescent COVID-19 samples. T cells, B-cell-depleted T cells, or PBMCs provided the cDNA or gDNA that served as material.

Per the original data handling: Nucleated cell counts were estimated from reference gene primer amplification. Here immunoSEQ multiplex PCR was the method, and the copy in TCRdb shows in-frame clones only, minus some. Clonal size and the V and J genes are those of that table, whereas D and trimming came from the DNA. The data hold 150,000 to 200,000 clones, with 84% observed a single time. In germline, CDR1 is SGHRS, CDR2 YFSETQ. Trimming cost V 0 bases and J 10 bases; bases outside gene matches: 4. The CDR3 covers 12 residues. The genes are TRBV5-1 and TRBJ2-7; TRBD1 matches at 7 bases. Sequencing was carried out using peripheral blood. This TCR derives from a man aged 18 to 30 with active or convalescent COVID-19. CDR3 protein: CASSLAGTEQYF. The CDR3 DNA sequence: TGCGCCAGCAGCTTGGCTGGGACAGAACAGTACTTC. Using reference TRBV5-1 and TRBJ2-7 for the parts outside the CDR3, the full variable domain is KAGVTQTPRYLIKTRGQQVTLSCSPISGHRSVSWYQQTPGQGLQFLFEYFSETQRNKGNFPGRFSGRQFSNSRSEMNVSTLELGDSALYLCASSLAGTEQYFGPGTRLTVT.